The clone carrying this T cell receptor beta chain has just a few counts. The antigen is not known. This specimen includes other DNA sequences encoding the same CDR3. TCRdb's table, derived via immunoSEQ multiplex PCR, lists solely in-frame clones and lacks some. The data contain more than 4,500 clones, 80% to 90% of them seen just once; the ten biggest clones take up around 2.4%. This CDR3 contains 19 residues. The germline V gene has CDR1 SGHRS and CDR2 YFSETQ. V was clipped by 4 bases and J by 0 bases; unmatched bases: 14. Exclusion applied to anyone with multiple prior malignancies. The data were obtained in a study of T cells in lung cancer brain metastases. At the level of the study: Most of the 20 patients had smoked, with a median of about 40 pack-years.

Notes on the study in general: Preoperative corticosteroid effects on brain metastasis T cell infiltration were not controlled.

The chain combines TRBV5-1 with TRBJ2-4, with 9 bases lining up with TRBD2. The sequenced sample was tumor tissue from the primary lung tumor. The TCR sequence derives from a man aged 45-65 years with non-small cell lung cancer. The CDR3 bases are TGCGCCAGCAGCCCCGCCGAGGCTAGCGGGGCCCTAGCCAAAAACATTCAGTACTTC. Its translation: CASSPAEASGALAKNIQYF.